Listed below are T cell receptor beta chains from one sample, sequenced in a study of OX40 agonist ivuxolimab in advanced cancers. Sequencing was performed with immunoSEQ multiplex PCR; in TCRdb, only in-frame clones are kept and a portion is missing. The table lists approximately 68,000 clones, around 86% of them singletons, with 4% to 5% in the top ten. Sequences were derived from CD4+ or CD8+ T cells sorted from blood, sampled in a trial of the OX40 agonist ivuxolimab. These TCRs come from an adult with an advanced solid tumor such as melanoma, head and neck, liver or kidney cancer. CDR3s include the opening cysteine and the closing phenylalanine or tryptophan. D genes are given only for firm matches. Expanded clones are given a class, and other clones once, few, many or no size at all.

cdr3_nt,cdr3_aa,clone_size,d_call,j_call,v_call
TGTGCCAGCAGCCCTATCTGGGCCCAGGGGGCTGAAGAAAAACTGTTTTTT,CASSPIWAQGAEEKLFF,-,TRBD1,TRBJ1-4,TRBV11-2
TGCAGTGCTAGACAGGGGGATACGCAGTATTTT,CSARQGDTQYF,-,-,TRBJ2-3,TRBV20-1
TGTGCCAGTAGTATTAGTGGTTATGGCTACACCTTC,CASSISGYGYTF,-,-,TRBJ1-2,TRBV19
TGCAGTGCGGCCGGGACTAGAGGGCAGTACTTC,CSAAGTRGQYF,-,TRBD2,TRBJ2-7,TRBV20-1
TGTGCCAGTAGTTCGAACAGGGATGAAAAACTGTTTTTT,CASSSNRDEKLFF,-,-,TRBJ1-4,TRBV19
TGTGCCAGCAGCCGTTTGGGAGAGGCCTACGAGCAGTACTTC,CASSRLGEAYEQYF,-,-,TRBJ2-7,TRBV5-4
TGCGCCAGCAGCTTGGGTCGACAGTCCTCCACCTACGAGCAGTACTTC,CASSLGRQSSTYEQYF,-,-,TRBJ2-7,TRBV5-1
TGTGCCAGCTCACCCCAGCACTACAATGAGCAGTTCTTC,CASSPQHYNEQFF,-,-,TRBJ2-1,TRBV18
TGTGCCAGCAGTTACTCAGGGGGGCACACAGATACGCAGTATTTT,CASSYSGGHTDTQYF,-,-,TRBJ2-3,TRBV6-5
TGTGCCTGGAGTGTACCTACTGGCCCAGCGGGCTACTACAATGAGCAGTTCTTC,CAWSVPTGPAGYYNEQFF,-,-,TRBJ2-1,TRBV30
TGTGCCAGTGCCGAGGGGGCTAAGGAAAAACTGTTTTTT,CASAEGAKEKLFF,-,TRBD1,TRBJ1-4,TRBV6-5
TGTGCCAGCAGCCCCACTGGTGTAGCGGTGGGTGAGACCCAGTACTTC,CASSPTGVAVGETQYF,once,-,TRBJ2-5,TRBV5-4
TGTGCCAGCAGCTGGACAGGGGAAGGTGGAAACACCATATATTTT,CASSWTGEGGNTIYF,-,TRBD1,TRBJ1-3,TRBV6-5
TGCGCCAGCAGCCCTTGGACAGGGGGTTCCTACGAGCAGTACTTC,CASSPWTGGSYEQYF,-,TRBD1,TRBJ2-7,TRBV5-1
TGTGCCAGCAGCCAAGCTCGGGACAGGGGGGATTACGAGCAGTACTTC,CASSQARDRGDYEQYF,-,TRBD1,TRBJ2-7,TRBV4-2
TGCGCCAGCAGCTGGGACAGCGCGAACACCGGGGAGCTGTTTTTT,CASSWDSANTGELFF,-,TRBD1,TRBJ2-2,TRBV5-1
TGTGCCAGCAGAGAAGACAGGGGCCACAATCAGCCCCAGCATTTT,CASREDRGHNQPQHF,-,TRBD1,TRBJ1-5,TRBV6-6
TGTGCCAGCAGTGGTTCGGGACAGCTGTATGGCTACACCTTC,CASSGSGQLYGYTF,few,TRBD1,TRBJ1-2,TRBV2
TGCGCCAGCAGCCAAGAGGGCTATGCTAGTAGTGTGGAGACCCAGTACTTC,CASSQEGYASSVETQYF,-,-,TRBJ2-5,TRBV4-3
TGCGCCAGCAGCCTGGAGCGTGAGCAGTTCTTC,CASSLEREQFF,once,-,TRBJ2-1,TRBV4-1
TGTGCCAGCAGCGTAGGCGGGGGGAGCGGGATCACAGATACGCAGTATTTT,CASSVGGGSGITDTQYF,-,TRBD2,TRBJ2-3,TRBV9
TGTGCCAGCAGTTACTCCTTGCTTGGCAGGTCCTACGAGCAGTACTTC,CASSYSLLGRSYEQYF,-,-,TRBJ2-7,TRBV6-5
TGTGCCTGGAGTGCTACTAGGGTGTTTAGCACTGAAGCTTTCTTT,CAWSATRVFSTEAFF,-,-,TRBJ1-1,TRBV30
TGTGCCAGCAGCTCACTGGACTCTGGTTACGAGCAGTACTTC,CASSSLDSGYEQYF,-,-,TRBJ2-7,TRBV13
TGTGCCAGCAGCAAGACCTCCAGGGAGGCTTACGAGCAGTACTTC,CASSKTSREAYEQYF,-,-,TRBJ2-7,TRBV21-1
TGTGCCAGCAGCCAAACCACAGGGGGCTGGGGGAACACTGAAGCTTTCTTT,CASSQTTGGWGNTEAFF,once,TRBD1,TRBJ1-1,TRBV16
TGTGCCACCTCACAGGCGGGGACAGGGAAAGGCGGCTACACCTTC,CATSQAGTGKGGYTF,-,TRBD1,TRBJ1-2,TRBV27
TGTGCCAGTAGTCCGACGGGGGTTGGTGAAAAACTGTTTTTT,CASSPTGVGEKLFF,-,-,TRBJ1-4,TRBV19
TGCGCCAGCAGGGGGGGGACCGCCTGGCCCGGGGAGCTGTTTTTT,CASRGGTAWPGELFF,once,TRBD2,TRBJ2-2,TRBV4-1
TGTGCCAGCAGTTTCAAGTTATCCCAGAACACCGGGGAGCTGTTTTTT,CASSFKLSQNTGELFF,-,-,TRBJ2-2,TRBV28
TGCGCCAGCAGCTTGGCCTCCGGCCCCAGCGAGAGGACAGGGAACTATGGCTACACCTTC,CASSLASGPSERTGNYGYTF,-,TRBD1,TRBJ1-2,TRBV5-1
TGCAGCGTTGCCAGGCGAGAGGAGCAGTACTTC,CSVARREEQYF,-,-,TRBJ2-7,TRBV29-1
TGTGCCAGCTCACCTCCCGGATCAGGGGTTGGGGTCAAAAACATTCAGTACTTC,CASSPPGSGVGVKNIQYF,few,-,TRBJ2-4,TRBV18
TGTGCCAGCAGTCTAAGGACAGGGGCCTTCAATCAGCCCCAGCATTTT,CASSLRTGAFNQPQHF,-,TRBD1,TRBJ1-5,TRBV5-6
TGTGCCAGTAGCCAAAGGGGCCACAGGGTTAAAGAGACCCAGTACTTC,CASSQRGHRVKETQYF,-,-,TRBJ2-5,TRBV19
TGTGCCAGCAGCACCGGGACATTTGGTTCACCCCTCCACTTT,CASSTGTFGSPLHF,-,-,TRBJ1-6,TRBV27
TGTGCCACCAGCAGAGGAGGTACTAGCGGGAGGAGGGAGACCCAGTACTTC,CATSRGGTSGRRETQYF,-,TRBD2,TRBJ2-5,TRBV15